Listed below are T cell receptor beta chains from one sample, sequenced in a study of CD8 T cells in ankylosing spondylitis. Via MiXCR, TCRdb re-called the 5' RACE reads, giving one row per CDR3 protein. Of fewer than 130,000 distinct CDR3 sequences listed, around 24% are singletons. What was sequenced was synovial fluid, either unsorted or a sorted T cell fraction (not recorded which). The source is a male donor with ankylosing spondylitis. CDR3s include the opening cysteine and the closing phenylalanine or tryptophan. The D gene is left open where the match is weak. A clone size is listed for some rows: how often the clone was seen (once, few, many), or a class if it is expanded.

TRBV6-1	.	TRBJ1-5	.	TGTGCCAGCACCCCTACTTGGAATAGCAATCAGCCCCAGCATTTT	CASTPTWNSNQPQHF
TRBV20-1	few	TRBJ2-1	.	TGCAGTGGGGTGACTGCCTACAATGAGCAGTTCTTC	CSGVTAYNEQFF
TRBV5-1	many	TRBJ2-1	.	TGCGCCAGCCGAAGGGTTAAAACGGGAGAATCCTACAATGAGCAGTTCTTC	CASRRVKTGESYNEQFF
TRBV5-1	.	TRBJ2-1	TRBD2	TGCGCCAGCAGCTTCTCAACTAGCGGGAACAATGAGCAGTTCTTC	CASSFSTSGNNEQFF
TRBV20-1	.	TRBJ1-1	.	TGCAGTGCGCTACATAGCAACACTGAAGCTTTCTTT	CSALHSNTEAFF
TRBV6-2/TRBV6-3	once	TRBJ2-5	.	TGTGCCAGCACCAGCCGGGAGACCCAGTACTTC	CASTSRETQYF
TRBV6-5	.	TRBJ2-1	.	TGTGCCAGCAGTTACTCCGACAGGACCAAATACAATGAGCAGTTCTTC	CASSYSDRTKYNEQFF
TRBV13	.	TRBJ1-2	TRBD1	TGTGCCAGCAGGCCACAGGGGAACTATGGCTACACCTTC	CASRPQGNYGYTF
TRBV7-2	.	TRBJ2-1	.	TGTGCCACCAGTCCCGTAACCTACAATGAGCAGTTCTTC	CATSPVTYNEQFF
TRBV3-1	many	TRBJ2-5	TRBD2	TGTGCCAGCAGCCCTAGCGGGACGGACGAGACCCAGTACTTC	CASSPSGTDETQYF
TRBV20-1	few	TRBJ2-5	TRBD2	TGCAGTGCTTGGGGGGGATCCGAGACCCAGTACTTC	CSAWGGSETQYF
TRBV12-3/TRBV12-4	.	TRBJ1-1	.	TGTGCCAGCACCACTAATCTAGAGGTGGCGACTGAAGCTTTCTTT	CASTTNLEVATEAFF
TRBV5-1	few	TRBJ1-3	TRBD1	TGCGCCAGCACCCACGACAGGGGAGGCGGAAACACCATATATTTT	CASTHDRGGGNTIYF
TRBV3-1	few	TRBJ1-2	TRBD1	TGTGCCAGCAGCCCCGGTTCAGGGGGTGGCTACACCTTC	CASSPGSGGGYTF
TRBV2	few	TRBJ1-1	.	TGTGCCAGCAAACGTGACACGAACACTGAAGCTTTCTTT	CASKRDTNTEAFF
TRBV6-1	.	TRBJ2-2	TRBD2	TGTGCCAGCAAGCCGGGACTAGCAGCCGGGGAGCTGTTTTTT	CASKPGLAAGELFF
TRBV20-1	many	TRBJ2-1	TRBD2	TGCAGTGCCGCGGGGCGGGGGGGTAATGAGCAGTTCTTC	CSAAGRGGNEQFF
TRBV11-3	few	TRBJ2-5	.	TGTGCCAGCAGCTTAAATGGGGCCACCCAAGAGACCCAGTACTTC	CASSLNGATQETQYF
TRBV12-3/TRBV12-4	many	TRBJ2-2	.	TGTGCCAGCAGTTTCGGGCTAGGGGCCGGGGAGCTGTTTTTT	CASSFGLGAGELFF
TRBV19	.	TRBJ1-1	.	TGTGCCAGTAGAAACCGGGGTGCCGGCACTGAAGCTTTCTTT	CASRNRGAGTEAFF
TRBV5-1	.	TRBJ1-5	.	TGCGCCAGCAGCCCGGGACACGGGATGAATCAGCCCCAGCATTTT	CASSPGHGMNQPQHF
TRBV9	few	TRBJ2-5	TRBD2	TGTGCCAGCAGCGTAGCTACCCGGGGAGGGGCCCCACAAGAGACCCAGTACTTC	CASSVATRGGAPQETQYF
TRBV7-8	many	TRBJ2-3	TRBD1	TGTGCCAGCAGCCCTGGACAGGGGACCTCTAGCACAGATACGCAGTATTTT	CASSPGQGTSSTDTQYF
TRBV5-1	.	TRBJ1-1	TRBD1	TGCGCCAGCTTATCCGGGACAGCGAACACTGAAGCTTTCTTT	CASLSGTANTEAFF
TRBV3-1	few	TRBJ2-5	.	TGTGCCAGCAGCCAAGACAGTTGGGAAGAGACCCAGTACTTC	CASSQDSWEETQYF
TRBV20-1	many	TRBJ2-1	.	TGCAGTGCTCCGCCGCTTTCCTACAATGAGCAGTTCTTC	CSAPPLSYNEQFF
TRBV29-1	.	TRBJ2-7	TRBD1	TGCAGCGCCACAGGGGATGGGTCCTACGAGCAGTACTTC	CSATGDGSYEQYF